This T cell receptor (beta chain) was captured in a study of control samples from healthy donors and cancer patients. CDR3 size: 17 residues. CDR1 is LNHDA, CDR2 SQIVND, per germline (reference sequence). Germline trimming cut 4 bases from V and 0 bases from J; bases unmatched to any gene: 8. Libraries were prepared by immunoSEQ multiplex PCR; TCRdb keeps only in-frame clonotypes and omits some of them. The sample lists over 200,000 clones, roughly 82% occurring once. This rearrangement joins TRBV19 to TRBJ2-7, with 11 nucleotides matching TRBD2. The source of this sequence is a woman aged 55-75 years with lung cancer. What was sequenced was PBMCs. The CDR3 loop is CASSTQSTSGASYEQYF. CDR3 DNA: TGTGCCAGTAGTACCCAATCGACTAGCGGGGCCTCCTACGAGCAGTACTTC.